This is a list of T cell receptor beta chains from one sample in a study of T-cell memory formation after mild COVID-19. Each CDR3 protein gets one entry after TCRdb re-called the 5' RACE reads with MiXCR. Of approximately 260,000 distinct CDR3 sequences listed, approximately 16% are singletons. The specimen was PBMCs or a T cell subset sorted from them (not recorded which). The receptors were gathered from a man between 18 and 35 years old who had mild COVID-19 (a few samples of this study predate the infection). Cell type and time point are not known. Both conserved end residues are trimmed from each CDR3. Each record gives: clone size, CDR3 length, V gene, CDR3 protein. Clone size, where shown, is once, few, many, or a class for clones that have expanded.

size: few
length: 11
V: TRBV24-1
CDR3: ATSEAQTDTQY

size: few
length: 12
V: TRBV9
CDR3: ASSFGGPGETQY

size: few
length: 12
V: TRBV5-1
CDR3: ASSLLGVTDTQY

size: -
length: 13
V: TRBV7-3
CDR3: ASSLTGDSYNEQF

size: -
length: 10
V: TRBV11-3
CDR3: ASSSDKNIQY

size: few
length: 14
V: TRBV30
CDR3: AWTRGLAGSQETQY

size: -
length: 16
V: TRBV5-5
CDR3: ASSSWPGTGGGNSPLH

size: -
length: 9
V: TRBV2
CDR3: ASSEPREQF

size: few
length: 10
V: TRBV2
CDR3: ASSEGGLGAF

size: -
length: 12
V: TRBV18
CDR3: ASSPPTLQETQY

size: few
length: 11
V: TRBV12-3/TRBV12-4
CDR3: ASSLARVTEAF

size: few
length: 13
V: TRBV28
CDR3: ASSPPGGINEKLF

size: -
length: 14
V: TRBV20-1
CDR3: SAHRTSGGTYNEQF

size: many
length: 15
V: TRBV11-2
CDR3: ASSLVALAGGTDTQY

size: -
length: 11
V: TRBV5-1
CDR3: ASGQELADTQY

size: -
length: 9
V: TRBV7-2
CDR3: ASANTGELF

size: -
length: 13
V: TRBV7-2
CDR3: ASSLLSSVINEQF

size: -
length: 15
V: TRBV5-1
CDR3: ASSPTPQGSSYNEQF

size: -
length: 12
V: TRBV4-1
CDR3: ASSRGASTDTQY

size: few
length: 11
V: TRBV7-9
CDR3: ASSTGANEKLF

size: few
length: 8
V: TRBV7-2
CDR3: ASASGMAF

size: few
length: 12
V: TRBV18
CDR3: ASSGLRGDTEAF

size: many
length: 12
V: TRBV7-9
CDR3: ASPGGVSYNEQF

size: many
length: 9
V: TRBV28
CDR3: ASSYRSTIY

size: few
length: 12
V: TRBV6-4
CDR3: ASSNEGFTGELF

size: -
length: 13
V: TRBV7-6
CDR3: ASSPGPGSYNEQF

size: few
length: 12
V: TRBV15
CDR3: ATSRDRTAYGYT

size: few
length: 13
V: TRBV5-6
CDR3: ASSVFYSGANVLT

size: few
length: 13
V: TRBV10-3
CDR3: AISSAGARTDTQY

size: -
length: 12
V: TRBV7-8
CDR3: ASSLGQSGYGYT

size: -
length: 9
V: TRBV6-2/TRBV6-3
CDR3: ASSYVAEAF

size: -
length: 16
V: TRBV7-9
CDR3: ASSLIVGNLNLNTEAF

size: few
length: 14
V: TRBV29-1
CDR3: SVVGSQGVAYNEQF

size: -
length: 14
V: TRBV4-3
CDR3: ASSQDHASGANVLT

size: -
length: 10
V: TRBV12-3/TRBV12-4
CDR3: ATGQGSAGYT

size: many
length: 10
V: TRBV12-3/TRBV12-4
CDR3: ASTPNTGELF

size: -
length: 14
V: TRBV24-1
CDR3: ATSPGTGRSTDTQY

size: few
length: 15
V: TRBV7-9
CDR3: ASSSGGGRGNTYEQY

size: few
length: 11
V: TRBV5-1
CDR3: ASSSTVNEKLF

size: -
length: 13
V: TRBV28
CDR3: ASSLNGRPNTEAF

size: -
length: 12
V: TRBV18
CDR3: ASSPPDRQYGYT

size: few
length: 14
V: TRBV5-1
CDR3: ASLGLAGGSYNEQF

size: -
length: 12
V: TRBV5-5
CDR3: ASTRGGWDYGYT

size: few
length: 13
V: TRBV4-3
CDR3: ASSQEAGGYNEQF

size: once
length: 13
V: TRBV7-2
CDR3: ASSLGQPRNTEAF

size: few
length: 10
V: TRBV5-1
CDR3: ASSPPSTEAF

size: few
length: 11
V: TRBV5-1
CDR3: ASSSQINYGYT

size: -
length: 17
V: TRBV6-2/TRBV6-3
CDR3: ASSPPVLVAGGSTDTQY

size: -
length: 13
V: TRBV3-1
CDR3: ASSQDMRGIDEQY

size: few
length: 13
V: TRBV4-3
CDR3: ASSQGGGARGGLF

size: few
length: 12
V: TRBV7-6
CDR3: ASSHPGTQETQY

size: -
length: 13
V: TRBV7-3
CDR3: ASSLRGQGDYEQY